This paragraph reports one T cell receptor beta chain. Its matching antigen is unknown. Exclusions: uncontrolled infection, other autoimmune disease, pregnancy, lactation. This sample holds PBMCs from under 11 ml fresh peripheral blood. It was RNA transcripts that yielded the amplified TCR beta CDR3 regions. The TCR CDR3 was amplified in a first-round RT-PCR using the HTBI primer set. TCRdb re-derived calls from the multiplex PCR reads in MiXCR, one entry per CDR3 protein. The top ten hold approximately 10% of the sample, which has approximately 520,000 distinct CDR3 sequences, around 24% seen once. This sample is part of a study of T cells in Graves' hyperthyroidism and ophthalmopathy. CDR1 is MGHRA and CDR2 is YSYEKL in the germline V gene. The CDR3 has 14 residues. V lost 5 bases, J lost 3 bases, and 4 bases stayed unmatched. Study outcomes and limitations: The authors' 13 V-J model separated ophthalmopathy from stable hyperthyroidism.

This receptor was taken from a young woman with Graves' ophthalmopathy. Material: blood. The gene calls are TRBV4-1 and TRBJ1-1; 9 bases agree with TRBD1. The CDR3 is CASSGRQGDTEAFF. CDR3 sequence (DNA): TGCGCCAGCAGCGGACGACAGGGGGACACTGAAGCTTTCTTT.